This TCR beta chain was sequenced during a study of blood T cell repertoires in COVID-19 (dated by TCRdb to about 2020). About the study as a whole: The collaborator samples originated in the United States, Italy and Spain and spanned the acute and convalescent phases of COVID-19. Subjects who had been exposed to COVID-19, were actively infected with it, or had recovered from it provided the deeply sampled blood TCRbeta repertoires that made up the dataset. Samples were obtained from the ongoing ImmuneRACE study (first 160 participants) and from about 1,300 subjects provided by 6 global collaborators. A freely available public database, intended as a resource for researchers studying the immune response to SARS-CoV-2, is where the repertoires were released. Where available, HLA class I and class II types were obtained from metadata supplied by the sample provider rather than from assay-based typing. The material from the prospective study consisted of cDNA or gDNA derived from T cells, B-cell-depleted T cells, or PBMCs. Nearly every sample came with metadata listing a de-identified subject ID, COVID-19 status, age in years and sex. Overall study outcomes, separate from this receptor: Clinical and demographic metadata were provided uncurated, with the amount varying by source and participant.

TCRbeta CDR3 regions were amplified from genomic DNA by means of the immunoSEQ Assay, a bias-controlled multiplex PCR. As for the original processing: The number of nucleated cells in each sample was estimated by amplification of reference gene primers within the assay. To quantify the absolute abundance of each unique TCRbeta CDR3 rearrangement, sequence reads were collapsed and filtered. For each sample, productive Simpson clonality was calculated as the square root of Simpson's diversity index over productive rearrangements. The table comes from immuneACCESS by way of TCRdb, which keeps in-frame sequences with V and J called. Part of the clones is missing from these tables; in studies checked, under half for an unresolved V gene and the rest for unknown reasons. That table supplies the V and J calls and clone size; D and trimming were determined from the DNA. The sample table lists about 100,000 clones, 88% of them with a count of one. Under 3% of the sample comes from the top ten.

According to the germline V gene, CDR1 reads SNHLY and CDR2 reads FYNNEI. The cysteine opens and the phenylalanine closes a CDR3 of 12 amino acids. Only the CDR3 part of the read is kept: 36 bases, read in frame from the first base. Clipping removes 7 bases from V and 3 bases from J, with 2 as the unmatched junction base count. Comment on this clone: Its antigen is still unknown. Nothing much larger sits one base from this clone, and base qualities are not available.

The collaborating institutions used their own protocols to collect whole blood in K2EDTA tubes. For TCRbeta analysis, collaborators shipped samples as frozen whole blood, isolated PBMCs, or DNA extracted from either of those sample types. Recombination linked TRBV2 to TRBJ2-7; TRBD1 matches 8 bases in the middle. What was sequenced was peripheral blood. The clonotype was recovered from a human donor in a cohort sampled during active COVID-19. This receptor has the CDR3 CASTDRDYEQYF. Here is the DNA: TGTGCCAGCACGGACAGGGACTACGAGCAGTACTTC. The entire variable domain, with the stretches around the CDR3 drawn from the reference TRBV2 and TRBJ2-7 proteins, is EPEVTQTPSHQVTQMGQEVILRCVPISNHLYFYWYRQILGQKVEFLVSFYNNEISEKSEIFDDQFSVERPDGSNFTLKIRSTKLEDSAMYFCASTDRDYEQYFGPGTRLTVT.